This T cell receptor (beta chain) is drawn from a study of blood T cells in healthy people across ages. The study's findings and limits: In long-lived donors, naive CD4+ cell counts and diversity exceeded those of aged donors.

This clonotype occurred a few times. Its target is unknown. Germline assignment: CDR1 DFQATT and CDR2 SNEGSKA (reference sequence). The CDR3 runs 12 residues. V shed 5 bases and J shed 2 bases, with 10 bases lying between them. Next came a second PCR, run for about 7 to 12 cycles, which used a sample-barcoded 5' primer along with a J-beta primer mix. TCRdb analysed the 5' RACE reads with MiXCR anew, one entry per CDR3 protein. This table holds hundreds of thousands of distinct CDR3 sequences, 55% to 75% found once. Sequencing was done on a sample of blood. This chain uses TRBV20-1 with TRBJ2-7; no clear D. The receptor was isolated from a man aged 25-45 years in good health. The DNA for the CDR3 is TGCAGTGCTGAAGAACTTACCTACGAGCAGTACTTC. It is translated as CSAEELTYEQYF.